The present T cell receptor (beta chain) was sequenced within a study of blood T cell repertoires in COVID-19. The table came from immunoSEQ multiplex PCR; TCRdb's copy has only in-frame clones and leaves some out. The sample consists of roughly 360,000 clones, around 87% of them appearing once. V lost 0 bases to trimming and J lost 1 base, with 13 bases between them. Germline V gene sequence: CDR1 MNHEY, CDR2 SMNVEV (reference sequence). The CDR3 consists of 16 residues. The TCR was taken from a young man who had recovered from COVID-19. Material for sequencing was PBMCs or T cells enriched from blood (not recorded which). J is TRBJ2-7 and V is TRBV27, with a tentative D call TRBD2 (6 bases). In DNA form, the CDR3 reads TGTGCCAGCAGTTTATCAGGTGGAGGGGTATCCTACGAGCAGTACTTC. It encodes CASSLSGGGVSYEQYF.